Below, 22 T cell receptor beta chains from the same sample are listed, as sequenced in a study of metastatic and nonmetastatic thyroid tumors. TCRdb used MiXCR to call clones anew from the PCR reads. The sample has roughly 29,000 clones; 23% are singletons. Thyroid surgery was performed in patients who had received no treatment beforehand. Sample: blood. The receptors shown here come from a female donor with papillary thyroid cancer or a benign thyroid nodule (not recorded which). Some clones in this sample may be carry-over from other donors' samples.

This clone is labeled as medium-sized. This rearrangement joins TRBV7-3 to TRBJ2-7; TRBD2 matches at 12 bases. This CDR3 region has 18 residues. The germline V gene has CDR1 SGHTA and CDR2 FQGTGA. The V segment lost 1 base and the J segment 1 base; nucleotides outside the gene matches: 8. Here the CDR3 reads CASSLMLLGLAGSYEQYF. The DNA of the CDR3 is TGTGCCAGCAGCTTAATGCTCCTAGGACTAGCGGGATCCTACGAGCAGTACTTC.

This clone has a count of ten or more. The CDR3 DNA is TGTGCCTGGACCACCGGACAGGGTGGCACTGAAGCTTTCTTT. Translating it yields CAWTTGQGGTEAFF. The chain is built from TRBV30 and TRBJ1-1, with 8 nucleotides matching TRBD1. Germline V lookup: CDR1 GTSNPN, CDR2 SVGIG (reference sequence). V lost 4 bases and J lost 4; bases outside the gene matches: 8. The CDR3 length is 14 residues.

This clone was detected ten times or more. This chain links TRBV6-4 with TRBJ2-1; D possibly matches TRBD1 or TRBD2 (5 bases each). The CDR3 length is 13 residues. Germline V gene data show CDR1 as MRHNA and CDR2 as SNTAGT. V lost 1 base and J 9 bases, leaving 10 bases between the germline ends. The CDR3 bases are TGTGCCAGCAGTGACTTCGGGGCCCCTGAGCAGTTCTTC. Residues: CASSDFGAPEQFF.

In this sample, this clone is medium-sized. The V call is TRBV11-2, the J call TRBJ1-6, with D possibly matching TRBD1 (5 bases). The CDR3 spans 14 residues. Germline CDR1 reads SGHAT; CDR2 reads FQNNGV. V was clipped by 3 bases and J by 6 bases, with 9 bases between them. The DNA of the CDR3 is TGTGCCAGCAGCTTTCGGGACTCTAATTCACCCCTCCACTTT. It is translated as CASSFRDSNSPLHF. Based on the CDR3 plus reference TRBV11-2 and TRBJ1-6, the full variable domain is EAGVAQSPRYKIIEKRQSVAFWCNPISGHATLYWYQQILGQGPKLLIQFQNNGVVDDSQLPKDRFSAERLKGVDSTLKIQPAKLEDSAVYLCASSFRDSNSPLHFGNGTRLTVT.

The chain uses TRBV19 and TRBJ1-4; no reliable D call. CDR1 and CDR2 (germline): LNHDA, SQIVND (reference sequence). The CDR3 is 16 amino acids. Trimming pared 4 bases from V and 0 bases from J, leaving 12 bases between. CDR3 residues: CASSTGKRATNEKLFF. The DNA of the CDR3 is TGTGCCAGTAGTACCGGGAAACGGGCAACTAATGAAAAACTGTTTTTT.

This clone has ten or more counts. The chain has TRBV12-3 or TRBV12-4 and TRBJ2-3; 8 bases line up with TRBD2. The CDR3 is 16 residues long. Unmatched junction bases numbered 13, after V lost 5 bases and J lost 6 bases. The DNA for the CDR3 is TGTGCCAGCAGTGGCCGCGAAGGACTAGCTCTGGATACGCAGTATTTT. Protein: CASSGREGLALDTQYF.

Note on this clone: Its ends do not fully match the called genes, so a read error is possible. The chain carries TRBV20-1 and TRBJ2-1; 11 bases line up with TRBD2. Germline CDR1 is DFQATT and CDR2 is SNEGSKA (reference sequence). The CDR3 has 16 residues. CDR3 sequence (DNA): TGCAGTGCCACGGGACTAGCGGAGGGCTCCTACAATGAGCAGGTCTTC. Translation: CSATGLAEGSYNEQVF.

This clone was observed many times. The rearrangement joins TRBV6-2 or TRBV6-3 to TRBJ2-1; 10 positions agree with TRBD2. V lost 4 bases and J lost 9; bases outside the gene matches: 15. The germline gives CDR1 MNHEY, CDR2 SVGEGT. The CDR3 totals 17 residues. This CDR3 reads CASSSKGLAVLRAEQFF. The CDR3 DNA sequence: TGTGCCAGCAGTTCCAAAGGACTAGCGGTTCTTCGGGCTGAGCAGTTCTTC.

This clone was seen ten or more times. The chain recombines TRBV6-1 with TRBJ2-7; D may be TRBD1 (6 bases). V shed 6 bases and J shed 4 bases, with 19 bases lying between them. The germline gives CDR1 MNHNS, CDR2 SASEGT. The CDR3 has 15 residues. CDR3 nucleotide sequence: TGTGCCAGCAGAGAGACAGGAACAAGTGGGTACGAGCAGTACTTC. Protein: CASRETGTSGYEQYF.

This clone has ten or more counts. The genes are TRBV19 and TRBJ1-2, with a possible D match to TRBD1 (5 bases). This CDR3 is built from 15 residues. The V end was cut by 0 bases, the J end by 4 bases, with 12 bases between. Germline V CDR1 and CDR2: LNHDA, SQIVND (reference sequence). The DNA for the CDR3 is TGTGCCAGTAGTATAGATAACAGACAGTCCTATGGCTACACCTTC. Translated, it gives CASSIDNRQSYGYTF.

By frequency in the sample, this clone is medium-sized (0.01 to 0.1%). The chain employs TRBV20-1 and TRBJ1-2; D is perhaps TRBD1 (5 bases). V was shortened by 5 bases and J by 2 bases, with 18 bases between the two germline ends. The length of the CDR3 is 15 residues. CDR1 is DFQATT and CDR2 is SNEGSKA in the germline V gene (reference sequence). The CDR3 sequence: CSAPGDDRTNYGYTF. CDR3 coding DNA: TGCAGTGCTCCAGGTGACGACAGAACAAACTATGGCTACACCTTC.

The chain is built from TRBV11-2 and TRBJ1-3, with D uncertain. The CDR3 sequence is 14 residues long. CDR1 and CDR2 from the germline V gene are SGHAT and FQNNGV. Trimming cost V 5 bases and J 0 bases, with 8 bases left between them. The CDR3 here is CASSPQYSGNTIYF. As DNA, the CDR3 is TGTGCCAGCAGCCCTCAGTACTCTGGAAACACCATATATTTT.

In this sample, this clone is medium-sized. The V call is TRBV20-1, the J call TRBJ2-1, with 10 positions matching TRBD2. The CDR3 sequence is 16 residues long. Germline values: CDR1 DFQATT, CDR2 SNEGSKA (reference sequence). V gave up 0 bases and J gave up 7 bases; unmatched junction bases: 9. CDR3 sequence reads: CSARDFLAGDPNEQFF. CDR3 in DNA: TGCAGTGCTAGAGATTTCCTAGCGGGAGACCCAAATGAGCAGTTCTTC.

This clone was picked up many times. This chain joins TRBV4-3 and TRBJ2-2, with a weak D call TRBD2 (5 bases). Looked up from germline, CDR1 is LGHNA and CDR2 is YSLEER. V was trimmed by 1 base and J by 0 bases, leaving 6 bases between them. The CDR3 length is 15 residues. CDR3 protein: CASSQGLTNTGELFF. The DNA for the CDR3 is TGCGCCAGCAGCCAAGGACTAACGAACACCGGGGAGCTGTTTTTT.

The CDR3 reads CASISASTSGYPYNEQFF. CDR3 sequence (DNA): TGTGCCAGCATCTCCGCCAGTACTAGCGGGTACCCCTACAATGAGCAGTTCTTC. This sequence joins TRBV11-1 and TRBJ2-1, with TRBD2 matching over 9 bases. This CDR3 is built from 18 residues. V shed 7 bases and J 2 bases; nucleotides not matched to a gene: 15. The germline V gene encodes CDR1 SGHAT and CDR2 FQDESV (reference sequence).

This clone came up a few times. The chain recombines TRBV28 with TRBJ1-2; 7 nucleotides agree with TRBD1. Germline V gene lookup returns CDR1 MDHEN and CDR2 SYDVKM. V was pared by 8 bases and J by 4 bases, with 7 bases of the junction left unmatched. The CDR3 sequence is 13 residues long. Here the CDR3 DNA reads TGTGCCAGCGGAGGGGGCGTTCCCTATGGCTACACCTTC. This encodes CASGGGVPYGYTF.

The table lists this clone with many counts. This chain connects TRBV28 to TRBJ2-4; 13 positions match TRBD2. V dropped 6 bases and J dropped 2; count of bases not matched to a gene: 19. The CDR3 has 21 amino acids. Germline lookup yields CDR1 MDHEN and CDR2 SYDVKM. The CDR3 here is CASSSPGLLAGGITTKNIQYF. CDR3 DNA: TGTGCCAGCAGCTCCCCAGGATTACTAGCGGGAGGGATAACGACCAAAAACATTCAGTACTTC.

This clone was seen many times. This sequence joins TRBV27 and TRBJ2-1, with D maybe TRBD1 (6 bases). Germline CDR1 reads MNHEY; CDR2 reads SMNVEV (reference sequence). The CDR3 has 13 residues. V was trimmed by 5 bases and J by 4 bases, leaving 9 bases between them. CDR3 DNA sequence: TGTGCCAGCAGTGCCGGACAGTACAATGAGCAGTTCTTC. Protein: CASSAGQYNEQFF.

This clone was detected ten times or more. The chain is built from TRBV9 and TRBJ2-7, with D possibly being TRBD2 (6 bases). Trimming took 4 bases from V and 5 from J, leaving 13 bases between them. The CDR3 spans 13 residues. Germline V gives CDR1 SGDLS, CDR2 YYNGEE. The CDR3 DNA reads as TGTGCCAGCAGCTATGGGGGGATGGACGAGCAGTACTTC. It yields the protein CASSYGGMDEQYF.

This clone has a handful of counts. The V gene is TRBV7-2, the J gene TRBJ1-2; no firm D call. Germline assignment: CDR1 SGHTA and CDR2 FQGNSA. V was clipped by 3 bases and J by 7 bases, with 9 bases between them. The CDR3 is made up of 12 amino acids. The CDR3 DNA sequence: TGTGCCAGCAGCTTGTCAGTTTCTGGCTACACCTTC. The encoded protein is CASSLSVSGYTF.

This clone is medium-sized. The rearrangement uses TRBV28 and TRBJ2-2; perhaps TRBD1 as D (6 bases). The CDR3 contains 15 residues. The germline CDR1 and CDR2 sequences are MDHEN and SYDVKM. Trimming left V 5 bases short and J 0 bases short, with 10 bases between. CDR3 sequence reads: CASSPQGANTGELFF. The CDR3 nucleotides are TGTGCCAGCAGTCCACAGGGCGCGAACACCGGGGAGCTGTTTTTT.

Comment on this clone: The junction departs from germline at one end; a sequencing error may be responsible. The chain recombines TRBV7-8 with TRBJ2-6, with D unresolved. Germline lookup yields CDR1 SGHVS and CDR2 FQNEAQ. The CDR3 length is 15 residues. The CDR3 DNA reads as TGTTCCAGCAGCTTAGGATGGTCTGGGGCCAACGTCCTGACTTTC. Its protein product is CSSSLGWSGANVLTF.